This TCR beta chain appears in the sequencing data of a study of blood T cell repertoires in COVID-19. Study context: Spain, Italy and the United States supplied samples that represented acute and convalescent COVID-19.

The germline V and J ends were trimmed by 5 bases and 6 bases, with 16 bases remaining between them. The CDR3 is made up of 14 amino acids. In germline, CDR1 is SGHAT, CDR2 FQNNGV. Original data processing: Reference gene primer amplification gave estimated nucleated cell counts. Sequencing used immunoSEQ multiplex PCR; TCRdb keeps in-frame clones, though not all of them. That table gives V, J and clone size, and the DNA gave D and trimming. The sample records about 25,000 clones, 80% being singletons. The source material was peripheral blood. The source is a woman older than 75 with acute or convalescent COVID-19. The chain recombines TRBV11-2 with TRBJ2-5; possibly TRBD2 for D (5 bases). DNA for the CDR3: TGTGCCAGCAGCCCGGGATCGGGATCTAAGACCCAGTACTTC. Amino acids: CASSPGSGSKTQYF.